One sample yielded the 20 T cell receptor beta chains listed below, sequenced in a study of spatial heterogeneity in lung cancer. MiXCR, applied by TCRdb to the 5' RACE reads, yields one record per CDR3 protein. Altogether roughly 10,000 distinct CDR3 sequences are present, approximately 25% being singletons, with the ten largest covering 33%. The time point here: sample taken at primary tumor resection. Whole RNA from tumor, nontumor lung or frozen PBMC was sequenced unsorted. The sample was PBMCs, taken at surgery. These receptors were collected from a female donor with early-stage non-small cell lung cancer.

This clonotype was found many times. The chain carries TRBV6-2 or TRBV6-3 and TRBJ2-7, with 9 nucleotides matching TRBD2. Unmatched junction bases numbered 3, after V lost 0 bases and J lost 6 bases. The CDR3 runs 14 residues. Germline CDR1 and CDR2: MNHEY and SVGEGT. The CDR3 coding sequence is TGTGCCAGCAGTTACTCGCGGGAGGGCCGCGAGCAGTACTTC. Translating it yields CASSYSREGREQYF.

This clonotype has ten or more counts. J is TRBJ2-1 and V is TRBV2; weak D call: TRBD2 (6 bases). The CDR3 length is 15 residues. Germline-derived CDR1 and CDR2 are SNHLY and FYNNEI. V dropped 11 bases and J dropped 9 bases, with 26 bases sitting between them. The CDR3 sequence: CAGATSRPRAGEQFF. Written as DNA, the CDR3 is TGTGCCGGCGCGACCTCGCGTCCTCGAGCGGGTGAGCAGTTCTTC.

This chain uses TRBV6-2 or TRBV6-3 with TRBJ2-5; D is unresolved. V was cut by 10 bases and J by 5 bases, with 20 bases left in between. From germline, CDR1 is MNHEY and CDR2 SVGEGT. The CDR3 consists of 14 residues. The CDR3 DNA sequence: TGTGCCACCGCTCGAGACTTGAGTCGGGAGACCCAGTACTTC. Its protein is CATARDLSRETQYF.

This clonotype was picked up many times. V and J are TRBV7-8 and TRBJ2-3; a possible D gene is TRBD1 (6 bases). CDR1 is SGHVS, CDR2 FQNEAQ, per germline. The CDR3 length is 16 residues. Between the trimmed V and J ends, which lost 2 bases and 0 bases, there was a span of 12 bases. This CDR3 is CASSLMQGMSTDTQYF. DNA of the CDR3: TGTGCCAGCAGCTTAATGCAGGGGATGAGCACAGATACGCAGTATTTT.

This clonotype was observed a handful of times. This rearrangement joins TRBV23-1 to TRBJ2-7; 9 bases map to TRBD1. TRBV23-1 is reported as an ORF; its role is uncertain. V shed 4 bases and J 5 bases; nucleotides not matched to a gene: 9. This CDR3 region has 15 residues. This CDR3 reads CASSLPDRGSHEQYF. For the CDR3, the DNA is TGCGCCAGCAGTCTTCCCGACAGGGGGTCTCACGAGCAGTACTTC.

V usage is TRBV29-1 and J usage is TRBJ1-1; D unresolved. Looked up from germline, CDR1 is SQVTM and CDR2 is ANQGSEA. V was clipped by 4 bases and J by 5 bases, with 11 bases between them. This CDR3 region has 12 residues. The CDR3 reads CSVGLVGTEAFF. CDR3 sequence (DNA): TGCAGCGTTGGTTTAGTAGGGACTGAAGCTTTCTTT.

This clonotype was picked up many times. CDR3 loop: CAISESWQGLGEQYF. The CDR3 DNA is TGTGCCATCAGTGAGTCGTGGCAGGGGCTCGGCGAGCAGTACTTC. The rearrangement uses TRBV10-3 and TRBJ2-7, with D possibly TRBD1 on 6 matching bases. The CDR3 has 15 amino acids. Germline V gene sequence: CDR1 ENHRY, CDR2 SYGVKD. The ends were cut back, 0 bases at V and 6 bases at J, with 15 bases in the middle.

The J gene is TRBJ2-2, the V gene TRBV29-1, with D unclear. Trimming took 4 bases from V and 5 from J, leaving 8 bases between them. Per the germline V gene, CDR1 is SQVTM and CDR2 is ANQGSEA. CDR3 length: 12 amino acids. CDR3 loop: CSVVVGTGELFF. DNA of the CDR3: TGCAGCGTTGTGGTGGGAACCGGGGAGCTGTTTTTT.

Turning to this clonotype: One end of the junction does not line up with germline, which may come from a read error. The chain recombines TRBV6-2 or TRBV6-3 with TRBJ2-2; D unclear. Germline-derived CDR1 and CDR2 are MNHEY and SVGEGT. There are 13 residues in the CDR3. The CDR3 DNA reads TGTGCCAGCCGACCCTCAGGCACCTGGGAGCTGTTTTTT. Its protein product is CASRPSGTWELFF.

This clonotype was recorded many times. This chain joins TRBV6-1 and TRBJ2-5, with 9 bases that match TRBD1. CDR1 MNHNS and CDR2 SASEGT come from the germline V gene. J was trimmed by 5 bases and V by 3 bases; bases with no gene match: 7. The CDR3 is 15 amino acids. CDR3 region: CASSDLTGGWETQYF. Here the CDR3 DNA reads TGTGCCAGCAGTGATCTGACAGGGGGGTGGGAGACCCAGTACTTC.

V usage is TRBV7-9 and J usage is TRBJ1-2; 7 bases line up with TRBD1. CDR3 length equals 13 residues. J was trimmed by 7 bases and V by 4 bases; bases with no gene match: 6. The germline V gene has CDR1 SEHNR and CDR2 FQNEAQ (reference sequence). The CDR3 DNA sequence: TGTGCCAGCAGCTCCACAGGGGAGTCTGGCTACACCTTC. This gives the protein CASSSTGESGYTF.

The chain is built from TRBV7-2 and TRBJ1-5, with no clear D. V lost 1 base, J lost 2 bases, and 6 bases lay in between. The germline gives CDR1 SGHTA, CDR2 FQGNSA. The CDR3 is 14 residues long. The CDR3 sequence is CASSLVLGNQPQHF. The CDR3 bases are TGTGCCAGCAGCTTAGTTCTGGGCAATCAGCCCCAGCATTTT.

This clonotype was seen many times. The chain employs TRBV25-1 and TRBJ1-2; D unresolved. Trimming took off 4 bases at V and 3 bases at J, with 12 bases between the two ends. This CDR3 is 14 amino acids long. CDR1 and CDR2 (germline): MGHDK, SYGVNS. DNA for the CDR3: TGTGCCAGCAGTGGGCTCGGGATTCACTATGGCTACACCTTC. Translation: CASSGLGIHYGYTF.

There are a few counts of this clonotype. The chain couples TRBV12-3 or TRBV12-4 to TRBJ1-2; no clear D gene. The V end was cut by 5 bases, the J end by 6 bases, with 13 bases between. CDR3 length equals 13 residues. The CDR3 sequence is CASSSQTPNGYTF. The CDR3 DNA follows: TGTGCCAGCAGTAGCCAGACCCCCAATGGCTACACCTTC.

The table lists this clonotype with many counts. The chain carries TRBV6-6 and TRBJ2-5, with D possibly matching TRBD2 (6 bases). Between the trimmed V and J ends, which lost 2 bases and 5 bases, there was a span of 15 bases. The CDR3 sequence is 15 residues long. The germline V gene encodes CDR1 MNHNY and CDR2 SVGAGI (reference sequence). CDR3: CASSYHGSGVETQYF. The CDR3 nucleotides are TGTGCCAGCAGTTACCACGGGAGTGGCGTGGAGACCCAGTACTTC.

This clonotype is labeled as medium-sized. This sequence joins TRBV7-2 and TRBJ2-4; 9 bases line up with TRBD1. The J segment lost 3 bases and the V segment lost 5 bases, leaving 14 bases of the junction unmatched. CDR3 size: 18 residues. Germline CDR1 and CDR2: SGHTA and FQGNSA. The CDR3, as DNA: TGTGCCAGCAGCGCCGACAGGGGGATCAGCAAAGGCAAAAACATTCAGTACTTC. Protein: CASSADRGISKGKNIQYF.

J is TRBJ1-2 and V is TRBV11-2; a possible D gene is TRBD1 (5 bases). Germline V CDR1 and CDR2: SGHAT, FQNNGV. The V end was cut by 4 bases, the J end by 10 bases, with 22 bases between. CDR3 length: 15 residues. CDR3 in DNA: TGTGCCAGCAGCTCCCTTAGCGGGGATACAGGACACTACACCTTC. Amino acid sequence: CASSSLSGDTGHYTF.

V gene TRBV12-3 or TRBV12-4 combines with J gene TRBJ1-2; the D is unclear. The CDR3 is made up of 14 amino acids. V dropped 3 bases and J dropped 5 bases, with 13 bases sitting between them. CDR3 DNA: TGTGCCAGCAGTTTGGGAGGCAGGAGATATGGCTACACCTTC. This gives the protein CASSLGGRRYGYTF.

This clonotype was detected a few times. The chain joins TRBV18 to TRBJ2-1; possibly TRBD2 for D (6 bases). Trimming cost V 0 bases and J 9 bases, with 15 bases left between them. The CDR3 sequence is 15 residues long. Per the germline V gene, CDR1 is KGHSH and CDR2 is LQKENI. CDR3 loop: CASSPPSGEAVEQFF. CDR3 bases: TGTGCCAGCTCACCACCGTCGGGAGAGGCGGTTGAGCAGTTCTTC.

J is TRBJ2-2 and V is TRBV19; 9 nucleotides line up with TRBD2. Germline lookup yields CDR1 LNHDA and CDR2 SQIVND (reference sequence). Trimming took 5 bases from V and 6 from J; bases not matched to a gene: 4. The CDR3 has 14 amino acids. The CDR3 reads CASSVSGSSGELFF. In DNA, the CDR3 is TGTGCCAGTAGTGTTAGCGGGAGTTCCGGGGAGCTGTTTTTT.